Below, 31 T cell receptor beta chains from the same sample are listed, as sequenced in a study of blood T cell repertoires in COVID-19. This table comes from immunoSEQ multiplex PCR, and its TCRdb copy is limited to in-frame clones, with some not included. This sample yields 200,000 to 250,000 clones, of which 70% to 90% are seen a single time; approximately 12% belongs to the top ten. Sequences were obtained from peripheral blood. All receptors derive from a woman aged 18-30 years who had recovered from COVID-19.

The V and J genes are TRBV29-1 and TRBJ2-3; 7 nucleotides align to TRBD2. The V and J ends lost 7 bases and 2 bases, in that order; junction bases with no gene match: 12. CDR3 size: 15 residues. Looked up from germline, CDR1 is SQVTM and CDR2 is ANQGSEA. Here the CDR3 reads CSAPGAGSPTDTQYF. The CDR3, as DNA: TGCAGCGCCCCTGGAGCGGGATCCCCCACAGATACGCAGTATTTT.

The V call is TRBV6-6, the J call TRBJ1-2, with TRBD1 matching over 7 bases. Germline CDR1 reads MNHNY; CDR2 reads SVGAGI (reference sequence). This CDR3 contains 14 residues. V dropped 5 bases and J dropped 0; count of bases not matched to a gene: 3. CDR3 nucleotides: TGTGCCAGCAGTGACAGGGTCTCTAACTATGGCTACACCTTC. Encoded protein: CASSDRVSNYGYTF.

This sequence joins TRBV7-9 and TRBJ1-6; no clear D. V was trimmed by 5 bases and J by 4 bases, leaving 18 bases between them. CDR3 size: 17 residues. Germline V gene lookup returns CDR1 SEHNR and CDR2 FQNEAQ (reference sequence). CDR3 protein: CASSPLSAAEYNSPLHF. DNA of the CDR3: TGTGCCAGCAGCCCCCTATCGGCGGCAGAGTATAATTCACCCCTCCACTTT. Full variable domain (outside the CDR3, taken from reference TRBV7-9 and TRBJ1-6): DTGVSQNPRHKITKRGQNVTFRCDPISEHNRLYWYRQTLGQGPEFLTYFQNEAQLEKSRLLSDRFSAERPKGSFSTLEIQRTEQGDSAMYLCASSPLSAAEYNSPLHFGNGTRLTVT.

The chain combines TRBV30 with TRBJ2-5; 8 bases line up with TRBD1. The V segment lost 1 base and the J segment 6 bases; nucleotides outside the gene matches: 10. The CDR3 extends over 15 amino acids. Germline V gene data show CDR1 as GTSNPN and CDR2 as SVGIG (reference sequence). DNA for the CDR3: TGTGCCTGGAGTGGTGATGACAGGGGTTTCCAGACCCAGTACTTC. Translated: CAWSGDDRGFQTQYF.

The chain links TRBV29-1 to TRBJ1-2; 7 bases map to TRBD1. CDR3 length: 16 residues. Trimming took 7 bases from V and 0 from J; bases not matched to a gene: 14. CDR1 is SQVTM, CDR2 ANQGSEA, per germline. This CDR3 is CSGAPGDQGANYGYTF. In DNA, the CDR3 is TGCAGCGGCGCACCGGGTGACCAGGGGGCTAACTATGGCTACACCTTC. Using reference TRBV29-1 and TRBJ1-2 for the parts outside the CDR3, the full variable domain is SAVISQKPSRDICQRGTSLTIQCQVDSQVTMMFWYRQQPGQSLTLIATANQGSEATYESGFVIDKFPISRPNLTFSTLTVSNMSPEDSSIYLCSGAPGDQGANYGYTFGSGTRLTVV.

The CDR3 is CSVERGGWTEAFF. CDR3 nucleotide sequence: TGCAGCGTTGAGCGGGGGGGATGGACTGAAGCTTTCTTT. V gene TRBV29-1 combines with J gene TRBJ1-1; D possibly corresponds to TRBD1 (5 bases). V lost 3 bases, J lost 5 bases, and 13 bases lay in between. Germline CDR1 reads SQVTM; CDR2 reads ANQGSEA. This CDR3 is built from 13 residues.

In this sample, this clone turned up a few times. The chain links TRBV6-5 to TRBJ2-7; 9 bases line up with TRBD1. Germline CDR1 is MNHEY and CDR2 is SVGAGI. Trimming removed 6 bases from V and 4 bases from J; junction bases left unmatched: 7. CDR3 length: 14 amino acids. CDR3 coding DNA: TGTGCCAGCAGCGCCGGGACAGGGTCTTACGAGCAGTACTTC. It yields the protein CASSAGTGSYEQYF.

V usage is TRBV19 and J usage is TRBJ1-5, with D perhaps matching TRBD1 (6 bases). Per germline, CDR1 LNHDA and CDR2 SQIVND (reference sequence). This CDR3 spans 14 amino acids. Trimming pared 4 bases from V and 4 bases from J, leaving 11 bases between. In DNA form, the CDR3 reads TGTGCCAGTAGTACGCACCAGGGGAATCAGCCCCAGCATTTT. This encodes CASSTHQGNQPQHF.

The CDR3 region has the DNA TGTGCCTGGAGTCCCATCCAGGGGGCCCGAAACTATGGCTACACCTTC. It translates to CAWSPIQGARNYGYTF. The genes are TRBV30 and TRBJ1-2, with 8 bases lining up with TRBD1. From germline, CDR1 is GTSNPN and CDR2 SVGIG (reference sequence). CDR3 length: 16 residues. V shed 2 bases, J shed 2 bases, and the junction held 10 bases outside the gene matches. The full variable domain, with the rest looked up from reference TRBV30 and TRBJ1-2, is SQTIHQWPATLVQPVGSPLSLECTVEGTSNPNLYWYRQAAGRGLQLLFYSVGIGQISSEVPQNLSASRPQDRQFILSSKKLLLSDSGFYLCAWSPIQGARNYGYTFGSGTRLTVV.

This chain connects TRBV12-3 or TRBV12-4 to TRBJ1-2; TRBD1 matches 9 bases. V dropped 6 bases and J dropped 7; count of bases not matched to a gene: 3. This CDR3 is 12 amino acids long. The CDR3: CASSRQGGGYTF. CDR3 sequence (DNA): TGTGCCAGCAGCCGACAGGGGGGTGGCTACACCTTC.

This chain uses TRBV4-2 with TRBJ2-7, with 9 positions matching TRBD1. The V gene end was trimmed by 6 bases and the J gene end by 7 bases; junction bases not matched to a gene: 4. The germline V gene has CDR1 LGHNA and CDR2 YNFKEQ. CDR3 size: 12 residues. CDR3 protein: CASSPGTGEQYF. CDR3 in DNA: TGTGCCAGCAGTCCCGGGACAGGGGAGCAGTACTTC.

This clone has a handful of counts. The chain couples TRBV6-1 to TRBJ2-7; no clear D gene. The germline gives CDR1 MNHNS, CDR2 SASEGT. V was pared by 1 base and J by 6 bases, with 4 bases between. The length of the CDR3 is 11 residues. The chain's CDR3 is CASSEVAEQYF. CDR3 DNA: TGTGCCAGCAGTGAAGTGGCCGAGCAGTACTTC.

This clone was seen a handful of times. The V call is TRBV7-2, the J call TRBJ1-5, with TRBD1 as a possible D gene (5 bases). Trimming left V 2 bases short and J 0 bases short, with 14 bases between. The CDR3 extends over 17 amino acids. CDR1 and CDR2 (germline): SGHTA, FQGNSA. The CDR3 reads CASSLNGGFVSNQPQHF. CDR3 coding DNA: TGTGCCAGCAGCTTAAACGGGGGTTTCGTTAGCAATCAGCCCCAGCATTTT.

The rearrangement uses TRBV9 and TRBJ2-7; 7 nucleotides match TRBD1. Looked up from germline, CDR1 is SGDLS and CDR2 is YYNGEE. J was trimmed by 4 bases and V by 3 bases; bases with no gene match: 7. The CDR3 consists of 14 residues. CDR3 residues: CASSAGTEVYEQYF. DNA for the CDR3: TGTGCCAGCAGCGCCGGGACAGAAGTTTACGAGCAGTACTTC.

The J gene is TRBJ2-5, the V gene TRBV12-3 or TRBV12-4; possible D gene TRBD2, 5 bases. The CDR3 loop spans 12 amino acids. Trimming shortened V by 6 bases and J by 5 bases, and 10 bases separated the two germline ends. The CDR3 DNA reads as TGTGCCAGCAGCTCTAGCTACGAGACCCAGTACTTC. Translated: CASSSSYETQYF.

Concerning this clone itself: Other DNA variants within this sample encode the same CDR3. The rearrangement links TRBV5-1 to TRBJ1-5; TRBD1 is a possible D gene (6 bases). Trimming took 0 bases from V and 5 from J, leaving 12 bases between them. Germline V gene data show CDR1 as SGHRS and CDR2 as YFSETQ. The CDR3 spans 15 residues. CDR3 in amino acids: CASSLAPAGDQPQHF. The DNA of the CDR3 is TGCGCCAGCAGCTTGGCCCCGGCAGGGGATCAGCCCCAGCATTTT.

This sequence joins TRBV6-2 or TRBV6-3 and TRBJ1-2; the match to TRBD1 covers 8 bases. V lost 6 bases to trimming and J lost 5 bases; unmatched junction nucleotides: 11. The CDR3 extends over 15 amino acids. The germline CDR1 and CDR2 sequences are MNHEY and SVGEGT. The CDR3 DNA sequence: TGTGCCAGCAGCGACGACAGGGGTTTCGGTTATGGCTACACCTTC. Translated: CASSDDRGFGYGYTF.

The CDR3 DNA is TGTGCCAGCAGTTTGGCGGCAGGGGATTTTAACTATGGCTACACCTTC. Its translation: CASSLAAGDFNYGYTF. The V call is TRBV27, the J call TRBJ1-2, with a possible D match to TRBD1 (6 bases). The CDR3 runs to 16 residues. CDR1 MNHEY and CDR2 SMNVEV come from the germline V gene (reference sequence). V was clipped by 3 bases and J by 1 base, with 15 bases between them.

The rearrangement joins TRBV30 to TRBJ2-7; D may be TRBD2 (5 bases). CDR1 GTSNPN and CDR2 SVGIG come from the germline V gene (reference sequence). The CDR3 has 14 residues. V was shortened by 1 base and J by 1 base, with 11 bases between the two germline ends. CDR3 protein: CAWSAHGISYEQYF. The DNA for the CDR3 is TGTGCCTGGAGTGCACACGGGATTTCCTACGAGCAGTACTTC.

The V gene is TRBV7-9, the J gene TRBJ1-1; weak D call: TRBD1 (5 bases). Per the germline V gene, CDR1 is SEHNR and CDR2 is FQNEAQ (reference sequence). The CDR3 totals 12 residues. Trimming took off 5 bases at V and 5 bases at J, with 9 bases between the two ends. The CDR3: CASSLQATEAFF. The CDR3 bases are TGTGCCAGCAGCCTACAGGCTACTGAAGCTTTCTTT. The complete variable domain, with remaining parts taken from reference TRBV7-9 and TRBJ1-1, reads DTGVSQNPRHKITKRGQNVTFRCDPISEHNRLYWYRQTLGQGPEFLTYFQNEAQLEKSRLLSDRFSAERPKGSFSTLEIQRTEQGDSAMYLCASSLQATEAFFGQGTRLTVV.

In its sample, this clone was seen once. One junction end disagrees with the germline gene, perhaps due to a read error. The chain couples TRBV5-1 to TRBJ2-7; 8 bases align to TRBD1. The CDR3 is made up of 12 amino acids. From germline, CDR1 is SGHRS and CDR2 YFSETQ. The CDR3 sequence is CASSLDRDEQYF. CDR3 nucleotide sequence: TGCGCCAGCAGTTTGGACAGGGACGAGCAGTACTTC. The full variable domain, completed using reference TRBV5-1 and TRBJ2-7, is KAGVTQTPRYLIKTRGQQVTLSCSPISGHRSVSWYQQTPGQGLQFLFEYFSETQRNKGNFPGRFSGRQFSNSRSEMNVSTLELGDSALYLCASSLDRDEQYFGPGTRLTVT.

V usage is TRBV5-1 and J usage is TRBJ1-2, with a weak D call TRBD1 (6 bases). The CDR3 consists of 13 residues. V shed 4 bases and J shed 8 bases, with 15 bases lying between them. Germline values: CDR1 SGHRS, CDR2 YFSETQ. The CDR3 DNA sequence: TGCGCCAGCAGCCGGAGTCCACAGGGCGGCTACACCTTC. Its translation is CASSRSPQGGYTF.

This rearrangement joins TRBV6-5 to TRBJ1-2; D is unclear. This CDR3 region has 14 residues. With 0 bases removed from V and 4 bases from J, the gap between germline ends came to 9 bases. The germline V gene has CDR1 MNHEY and CDR2 SVGAGI. The CDR3 DNA reads TGTGCCAGCAGTTACTCGGCGGCACCCTATGGCTACACCTTC. This codes for CASSYSAAPYGYTF.

The chain couples TRBV5-1 to TRBJ2-1; 10 bases align to TRBD2. Germline V gene data show CDR1 as SGHRS and CDR2 as YFSETQ. V shed 4 bases, J shed 3 bases, and the junction held 4 bases outside the gene matches. The CDR3 is made up of 15 amino acids. The CDR3 loop is CASSILAGNYNEQFF. For the CDR3, the DNA is TGCGCCAGCAGCATACTAGCGGGAAACTACAATGAGCAGTTCTTC.

The gene calls are TRBV2 and TRBJ2-3, with 9 bases identical to TRBD2. The length of the CDR3 is 13 residues. V was clipped by 8 bases and J by 5 bases; unmatched bases: 5. The germline V gene encodes CDR1 SNHLY and CDR2 FYNNEI. The CDR3 sequence: CASRGRAIDTQYF. In nucleotides, the CDR3 is TGTGCCAGCCGCGGGAGGGCAATAGATACGCAGTATTTT.

The V call is TRBV19, the J call TRBJ1-5; no clear D gene. The CDR3 has 13 amino acids. Trimming shortened V by 10 bases and J by 4 bases, and 14 bases separated the two germline ends. From germline, CDR1 is LNHDA and CDR2 SQIVND (reference sequence). Here the CDR3 reads CATQDAWNQPQHF. CDR3 DNA sequence: TGTGCCACCCAAGATGCGTGGAATCAGCCCCAGCATTTT. The full variable domain, in which reference TRBV19 and TRBJ1-5 provide the parts outside the CDR3, is DGGITQSPKYLFRKEGQNVTLSCEQNLNHDAMYWYRQDPGQGLRLIYYSQIVNDFQKGDIAEGYSVSREKKESFPLTVTSAQKNPTAFYLCATQDAWNQPQHFGDGTRLSIL.

The chain has TRBV19 and TRBJ2-3, with a possible D match to TRBD2 (6 bases). CDR1 LNHDA and CDR2 SQIVND come from the germline V gene (reference sequence). The V end was cut by 4 bases, the J end by 0 bases, with 20 bases between. The CDR3 totals 18 residues. In nucleotides, the CDR3 is TGTGCCAGTAGTAGGGGGACCGGGACGGGGACTAGCACAGATACGCAGTATTTT. This sequence encodes CASSRGTGTGTSTDTQYF.

This rearrangement joins TRBV14 to TRBJ2-7, with D possibly TRBD2 on 6 matching bases. Germline CDR1 is SGHDN and CDR2 is FVKESK. CDR3 length: 15 residues. The V end lost 4 bases, the J end lost 0 bases, and 13 bases lay between the germline ends. The CDR3, as DNA: TGTGCCAGCAGCCGGACGGGGGAGAGCTCCTACGAGCAGTACTTC. This sequence encodes CASSRTGESSYEQYF.

This sequence joins TRBV7-9 and TRBJ2-1, with 10 bases lining up with TRBD1. Germline V lookup: CDR1 SEHNR, CDR2 FQNEAQ (reference sequence). With 5 bases clipped from V and 6 bases from J, the junction kept 4 bases outside the gene matches. The CDR3 sequence is 14 residues long. CDR3 region: CASSLRQGANEQFF. The CDR3 DNA follows: TGTGCCAGCAGCCTAAGACAGGGGGCCAATGAGCAGTTCTTC.

CDR3 bases: TGTGCCAGTAGTATTTGGGGAGGCAAAAACATTCAGTACTTC. It codes for CASSIWGGKNIQYF. V gene TRBV19 combines with J gene TRBJ2-4, with a tentative D call TRBD2 (6 bases). The germline V gene has CDR1 LNHDA and CDR2 SQIVND (reference sequence). Trimming pared 3 bases from V and 3 bases from J, leaving 9 bases between. This CDR3 contains 14 residues.

J is TRBJ1-3 and V is TRBV16, with D possibly matching TRBD1 (5 bases). Trimming took 11 bases from V and 8 from J, leaving 16 bases between them. The germline CDR1 and CDR2 sequences are KGHSY and FQNENV. The CDR3 is 12 amino acids. CDR3 bases: TGTGCCGCCCTGGGGCAGCGGGACACCATATATTTT. Its protein product is CAALGQRDTIYF.